The 28 T cell receptor beta chains in this list originate from one sample, sequenced in a study of cytomegalovirus exposure and HLA in healthy donors. Amplification used 60 Vbeta primers and 13 Jbeta primers. Only in-frame clones appear in the TCRdb table, and some are missing; sequencing was by immunoSEQ multiplex PCR. The sample has about 250,000 clones; 70% to 90% are singletons. Sequencing was carried out using PBMCs. These receptors all stem from a girl aged 2 to 10 in good health and CMV-seronegative.

The chain is built from TRBV15 and TRBJ2-7; maybe TRBD1 (6 bases). Germline CDR1 is LNHNV and CDR2 is YYDKDF (reference sequence). Trimming cost V 2 bases and J 3 bases, with 14 bases left between them. This CDR3 comprises 15 residues. The CDR3: CATSRPGHDHYEQYF. The CDR3 coding sequence is TGTGCCACCAGCAGACCGGGACACGACCACTACGAGCAGTACTTC.

The chain links TRBV11-2 to TRBJ2-2, with TRBD2 as a possible D gene (7 bases). Trimming took off 1 base at V and 5 bases at J, with 17 bases between the two ends. Per germline, CDR1 SGHAT and CDR2 FQNNGV. The CDR3 is 17 amino acids. The CDR3 bases are TGTGCCAGCAGCTTAGTAGGGGGGGGGCGGCCTACCGGGGAGCTGTTTTTT. As protein: CASSLVGGGRPTGELFF.

The V and J genes are TRBV7-7 and TRBJ2-7, with D possibly being TRBD1 (6 bases). V lost 5 bases and J 4 bases, leaving 12 bases between the germline ends. The CDR3 extends over 13 amino acids. Germline V gene sequence: CDR1 SSHAT, CDR2 FNYEAQ (reference sequence). CDR3 in DNA: TGTGCCAGCAGCCCCGGGACACCTTACGAGCAGTACTTC. Amino acid sequence: CASSPGTPYEQYF.

The V and J genes are TRBV19 and TRBJ1-4, with 8 positions matching TRBD1. Germline trimming cut 9 bases from V and 1 base from J; bases unmatched to any gene: 4. CDR3 size: 14 residues. Germline V gives CDR1 LNHDA, CDR2 SQIVND (reference sequence). The CDR3 here is CASTGGRTNEKLFF. For the CDR3, the DNA is TGTGCCAGCACAGGGGGAAGAACTAATGAAAAACTGTTTTTT.

The chain joins TRBV10-3 to TRBJ1-5; 7 bases are a match to TRBD1. CDR1 and CDR2 from the germline V gene are ENHRY and SYGVKD. V shed 6 bases, J shed 3 bases, and the junction held 8 bases outside the gene matches. CDR3 size: 15 residues. This CDR3 is CAISATGTANQPQHF. The DNA of the CDR3 is TGTGCCATCAGCGCTACCGGGACAGCCAATCAGCCCCAGCATTTT.

The rearrangement links TRBV29-1 to TRBJ1-2; 8 bases match TRBD1. The junction had 14 bases not matched to a gene; V was cut back by 3 bases and J by 5 bases. CDR3 length: 16 residues. Germline V CDR1 and CDR2: SQVTM, ANQGSEA. The CDR3 DNA reads as TGCAGCGTTGACCTAGGGACAGGAACCTTGGGGTATGGCTACACCTTC. Its translation is CSVDLGTGTLGYGYTF. Using reference TRBV29-1 and TRBJ1-2 for the parts outside the CDR3, the full variable domain is SAVISQKPSRDICQRGTSLTIQCQVDSQVTMMFWYRQQPGQSLTLIATANQGSEATYESGFVIDKFPISRPNLTFSTLTVSNMSPEDSSIYLCSVDLGTGTLGYGYTFGSGTRLTVV.

The J gene is TRBJ2-3, the V gene TRBV7-2; 10 positions agree with TRBD2. The V segment lost 4 bases and the J segment 1 base; nucleotides outside the gene matches: 5. Germline CDR1 SGHTA, CDR2 FQGNSA. This CDR3 region has 16 residues. The CDR3 DNA reads as TGTGCCAGCAGCTACGATCTAGCGGGAGGCACAGATACGCAGTATTTT. Encoded protein: CASSYDLAGGTDTQYF.

This sequence joins TRBV11-1 and TRBJ2-4; possibly TRBD2 for D (5 bases). Germline loops: CDR1 SGHAT, CDR2 FQDESV (reference sequence). This CDR3 spans 16 amino acids. The V gene lost 1 base and the J gene lost 1 base, with 11 bases spanning the gap. CDR3: CASSLDPGKAKNIQYF. The CDR3 region has the DNA TGTGCCAGCAGCTTAGATCCGGGGAAGGCCAAAAACATTCAGTACTTC.

The chain combines TRBV4-1 with TRBJ2-7; perhaps TRBD1 as D (6 bases). Trimming removed 4 bases at V and 2 bases at J, with 12 bases between. The CDR3 contains 14 residues. Germline assignment: CDR1 MGHRA and CDR2 YSYEKL. As DNA, the CDR3 is TGCGCCAGCAGCCGGGCAGGGGAGACCTACGAGCAGTACTTC. The encoded protein is CASSRAGETYEQYF.

This clone is a singleton in its sample. The chain carries TRBV19 and TRBJ2-3; 10 bases match TRBD2. After removal of 5 bases from V and 4 bases from J, the junction contained 12 bases not matched to a gene. CDR1 LNHDA and CDR2 SQIVND come from the germline V gene (reference sequence). The length of the CDR3 is 17 residues. CDR3 protein: CASSAPGGAGGPDTQYF. Written as DNA, the CDR3 is TGTGCCAGTAGTGCTCCCGGAGGAGCGGGGGGGCCAGATACGCAGTATTTT.

This clone was recorded once. The CDR3 bases are TGCGCCAGCAGCTTTTACAGGGGGCCGAGTGAAAAACTGTTTTTT. This encodes CASSFYRGPSEKLFF. The V gene is TRBV5-1, the J gene TRBJ1-4, with 9 positions matching TRBD1. The germline CDR1 and CDR2 sequences are SGHRS and YFSETQ. This CDR3 comprises 15 residues. Germline trimming cut 2 bases from V and 7 bases from J; bases unmatched to any gene: 6. Using reference TRBV5-1 and TRBJ1-4 for the parts outside the CDR3, the full variable domain is KAGVTQTPRYLIKTRGQQVTLSCSPISGHRSVSWYQQTPGQGLQFLFEYFSETQRNKGNFPGRFSGRQFSNSRSEMNVSTLELGDSALYLCASSFYRGPSEKLFFGSGTQLSVL.

The chain joins TRBV7-9 to TRBJ1-1, with 8 bases aligning to TRBD1. Germline CDR1 reads SEHNR; CDR2 reads FQNEAQ (reference sequence). CDR3 length equals 15 residues. V shed 0 bases, J shed 10 bases, and the junction held 10 bases outside the gene matches. CDR3 amino acids: CASSLAGQGAEGAFF. In nucleotides, the CDR3 is TGTGCCAGCAGCTTAGCCGGACAGGGCGCCGAAGGAGCTTTCTTT. Looking up the rest from reference TRBV7-9 and TRBJ1-1 gives the full variable domain: DTGVSQNPRHKITKRGQNVTFRCDPISEHNRLYWYRQTLGQGPEFLTYFQNEAQLEKSRLLSDRFSAERPKGSFSTLEIQRTEQGDSAMYLCASSLAGQGAEGAFFGQGTRLTVV.

The V call is TRBV5-1, the J call TRBJ2-7; tentative D call: TRBD1 (6 bases). Germline CDR1 reads SGHRS; CDR2 reads YFSETQ. Trimming left V 0 bases short and J 0 bases short, with 10 bases between. The CDR3 runs 15 residues. Written as DNA, the CDR3 is TGCGCCAGCAGCTTGGGCGACAGGAGCTCCTACGAGCAGTACTTC. This translates into CASSLGDRSSYEQYF.

V and J are TRBV7-9 and TRBJ2-7; D might be TRBD1 (6 bases). With 5 bases removed from V and 5 bases from J, the gap between germline ends came to 25 bases. This CDR3 is built from 17 residues. Germline V gene sequence: CDR1 SEHNR, CDR2 FQNEAQ (reference sequence). In nucleotides, the CDR3 is TGTGCCAGCAGCCCGAACATAGGACAGCGGATAGGCCACGAGCAGTACTTC. Translating it yields CASSPNIGQRIGHEQYF.

The rearrangement joins TRBV27 to TRBJ1-5; tentative D call: TRBD1 (6 bases). The germline V gene has CDR1 MNHEY and CDR2 SMNVEV (reference sequence). The ends were cut back, 3 bases at V and 7 bases at J, with 16 bases in the middle. This CDR3 spans 15 amino acids. The chain's CDR3 is CASSLVGAQGQPQHF. CDR3 sequence (DNA): TGTGCCAGCAGTTTGGTCGGGGCCCAGGGGCAGCCCCAGCATTTT.

The chain carries TRBV18 and TRBJ1-2; D ambiguous. Between the trimmed V and J ends, which lost 6 bases and 5 bases, there was a span of 13 bases. Germline lookup yields CDR1 KGHSH and CDR2 LQKENI. This CDR3 spans 13 amino acids. CDR3 in DNA: TGTGCCAGCTCTCATATCGGGGTTTATGGCTACACCTTC. Residues: CASSHIGVYGYTF. The whole variable domain, remainder taken from reference TRBV18 and TRBJ1-2, is NAGVMQNPRHLVRRRGQEARLRCSPMKGHSHVYWYRQLPEEGLKFMVYLQKENIIDESGMPKERFSAEFPKEGPSILRIQQVVRGDSAAYFCASSHIGVYGYTFGSGTRLTVV.

The V call is TRBV4-1, the J call TRBJ2-4; a weak D match, TRBD1 (6 bases). The germline CDR1 and CDR2 sequences are MGHRA and YSYEKL. V shed 1 base and J shed 8 bases, with 12 bases lying between them. The CDR3 totals 14 residues. The CDR3 DNA is TGCGCCAGCAGCCAAGGGGGGCTCGAAGACATTCAGTACTTC. This encodes CASSQGGLEDIQYF.

V gene TRBV15 combines with J gene TRBJ2-2, with D perhaps TRBD2 (5 bases). Trimming stripped 5 bases from V and 3 bases from J, with 7 bases between. Germline V CDR1 and CDR2: LNHNV, YYDKDF (reference sequence). The CDR3 covers 13 residues. CDR3 DNA sequence: TGTGCCACCAGCGGGAGTTACACCGGGGAGCTGTTTTTT. Its translation: CATSGSYTGELFF.

The J gene is TRBJ2-5, the V gene TRBV5-4; TRBD1 aligns across 8 bases. Germline CDR1 reads SGHNT; CDR2 reads YYREEE (reference sequence). V lost 0 bases and J lost 5; bases outside the gene matches: 6. There are 15 residues in the CDR3. CDR3 in DNA: TGTGCCAGCAGCTTGGAGACAGGGGTCCTGGAGACCCAGTACTTC. Its translation: CASSLETGVLETQYF.

The rearrangement links TRBV5-4 to TRBJ1-2; weak D call: TRBD1 (6 bases). Germline CDR1 and CDR2: SGHNT and YYREEE (reference sequence). V was shortened by 4 bases and J by 4 bases, with 11 bases between the two germline ends. The CDR3 contains 13 residues. The CDR3 DNA reads as TGTGCCAGCAGCCCACAGGGCTTCTATGGCTACACCTTC. Translation: CASSPQGFYGYTF.

The chain is built from TRBV7-8 and TRBJ1-4; the D gene is possibly TRBD1 (6 bases). The CDR3 totals 15 residues. V lost 5 bases and J lost 4, with 14 bases in between. CDR1 and CDR2 from the germline V gene are SGHVS and FQNEAQ. The CDR3 sequence is CASSPRTAFNEKLFF. The CDR3 nucleotides read TGTGCCAGCAGCCCCCGGACAGCCTTTAATGAAAAACTGTTTTTT.

The V and J genes are TRBV7-9 and TRBJ2-5; no reliable D call. The DNA matches TRBJ2-7 better at its end, which makes the J call doubtful. The CDR3 runs to 14 residues. Germline V gene sequence: CDR1 SEHNR, CDR2 FQNEAQ (reference sequence). The CDR3, as DNA: TGTGCCAGCAGCTTAGAGACACCTTCCTACGAGCAGTACTTC. Residues: CASSLETPSYEQYF.

The chain uses TRBV6-5 and TRBJ1-5, with 7 positions matching TRBD1. CDR3 length: 13 amino acids. V lost 6 bases to trimming and J lost 2 bases; unmatched junction nucleotides: 1. Germline CDR1 is MNHEY and CDR2 is SVGAGI. In DNA, the CDR3 is TGTGCCAGCAGCGACAGGGGCAATCAGCCCCAGCATTTT. Translating it yields CASSDRGNQPQHF.

As regards this clone: Germline is not matched at one junction end, which may reflect a read error. The chain recombines TRBV4-2 with TRBJ1-1; a possible D gene is TRBD1 (6 bases). CDR1 is LGHNA, CDR2 YNFKEQ, per germline. The CDR3 totals 16 residues. The CDR3 sequence is CANSQDQQGTNTEAFF. The CDR3 region has the DNA TGTGCCAACAGCCAAGATCAGCAGGGGACGAACACTGAAGCTTTCTTT.

The sample holds one count of this clone. The rearrangement links TRBV14 to TRBJ1-1, with 9 bases lining up with TRBD1. Germline CDR1 and CDR2: SGHDN and FVKESK. Losses at the gene ends were 4 bases for V and 6 bases for J; bases not matched to a gene: 6. This CDR3 contains 14 residues. The CDR3 sequence: CASSRQGGVAEAFF. The CDR3 DNA sequence: TGTGCCAGCAGCCGACAGGGGGGGGTAGCTGAAGCTTTCTTT.

This clone was observed a few times. The CDR3 DNA reads as TGTGCCAGCAGCCCGCCGGGGTCGAACACTGAAGCTTTCTTT. Its protein product is CASSPPGSNTEAFF. The chain couples TRBV6-5 to TRBJ1-1, with D hard to call. Per germline, CDR1 MNHEY and CDR2 SVGAGI. The CDR3 runs 14 residues. V was pared by 6 bases and J by 1 base, with 12 bases between.

J is TRBJ1-6 and V is TRBV4-2; 8 bases align to TRBD1. The CDR3 extends over 15 amino acids. The germline V gene has CDR1 LGHNA and CDR2 YNFKEQ. The V and J ends lost 1 base and 9 bases, in that order; junction bases with no gene match: 5. The CDR3, as DNA: TGTGCCAGCAGCCAAGCCCAGGGGGCCTCTTCACCCCTCCACTTT. It is translated as CASSQAQGASSPLHF.

The chain carries TRBV19 and TRBJ2-2; 7 bases align to TRBD1. V trimming: 4 bases; J trimming: 3 bases; junction bases outside the gene matches: 8. The germline V gene has CDR1 LNHDA and CDR2 SQIVND (reference sequence). This CDR3 is built from 16 residues. The CDR3 DNA sequence: TGTGCCAGTAGTAGGTCGACAGGGTGGGACACCGGGGAGCTGTTTTTT. This codes for CASSRSTGWDTGELFF. Together with reference TRBV19 and TRBJ2-2, the CDR3 gives the full variable domain: DGGITQSPKYLFRKEGQNVTLSCEQNLNHDAMYWYRQDPGQGLRLIYYSQIVNDFQKGDIAEGYSVSREKKESFPLTVTSAQKNPTAFYLCASSRSTGWDTGELFFGEGSRLTVL.